Presented here are 4 T cell receptor beta chains from one specimen sequenced in a study of CD8+ T cells in alopecia areata. TCR sequencing used cDNA made by reverse transcription of extracted RNA. Profiling relied on immunoSEQ multiplex PCR, and the TCRdb table lists in-frame clones only, not all of them. Of approximately 150,000 clones listed, 40% to 65% are singletons. The sequenced sample was CD4+ T cells sorted from blood, obtained at week 0. Every receptor here comes from a human donor with alopecia areata.

The V call is TRBV27, the J call TRBJ2-3; D possibly uses TRBD1 or TRBD2 (6 bases each). V dropped 2 bases and J dropped 6 bases, with 9 bases sitting between them. In germline, CDR1 is MNHEY, CDR2 SMNVEV (reference sequence). The CDR3 contains 13 residues. The CDR3 sequence: CASSLRRGDTQYF. For the CDR3, the DNA is TGTGCCAGCAGTTTAAGGAGGGGGGATACGCAGTATTTT.

This chain joins TRBV28 and TRBJ2-6; TRBD2 might be the D (5 bases). V lost 6 bases, J lost 0 bases, and 15 bases lay in between. This CDR3 region has 17 residues. From germline, CDR1 is MDHEN and CDR2 SYDVKM. CDR3 loop: CASSWPRASSGANVLTF. The CDR3 DNA reads TGTGCCAGCAGCTGGCCGAGGGCGAGCTCTGGGGCCAACGTCCTGACTTTC.

This chain connects TRBV19 to TRBJ2-2; D unclear. CDR3 length: 13 amino acids. The V gene's germline CDR1 is LNHDA and CDR2 SQIVND (reference sequence). V gave up 9 bases and J gave up 0 bases, with 8 bases separating them. The CDR3 reads CASPTANTGELFF. As DNA, the CDR3 is TGTGCCAGCCCCACAGCGAACACCGGGGAGCTGTTTTTT.

This clone was recorded many times. The chain recombines TRBV5-4 with TRBJ2-3; the match to TRBD1 covers 8 bases. This CDR3 has 15 residues. The germline CDR1 and CDR2 sequences are SGHNT and YYREEE (reference sequence). J was trimmed by 2 bases and V by 0 bases; bases with no gene match: 2. Here the CDR3 reads CASSLGQGPTDTQYF. As DNA, the CDR3 is TGTGCCAGCAGCTTGGGACAGGGGCCCACAGATACGCAGTATTTT.